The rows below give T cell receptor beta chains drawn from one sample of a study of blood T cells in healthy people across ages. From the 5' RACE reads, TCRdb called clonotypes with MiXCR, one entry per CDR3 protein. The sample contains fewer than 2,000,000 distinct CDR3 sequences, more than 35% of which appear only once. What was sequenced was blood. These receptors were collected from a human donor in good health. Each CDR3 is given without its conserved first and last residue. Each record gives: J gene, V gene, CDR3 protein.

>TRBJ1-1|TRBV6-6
ASGQGAGTEAF
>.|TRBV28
ASSGDSGLYEQY
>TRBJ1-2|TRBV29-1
SVWEQGALYGYT
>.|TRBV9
ASSVEPALETQY
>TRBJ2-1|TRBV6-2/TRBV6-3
ASSSRPPWHEQF
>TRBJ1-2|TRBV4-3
ASSQAQGVRGGYT
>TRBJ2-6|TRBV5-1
ASTGAPSGANVLT
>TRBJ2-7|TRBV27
ASSPGHKSYEQY
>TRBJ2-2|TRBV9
ASAGAAGEATGELF
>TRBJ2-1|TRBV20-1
SARGLAGGEQF
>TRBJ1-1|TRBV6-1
ASSQLTEWTEAF
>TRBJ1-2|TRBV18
TSSPDGNYGYT
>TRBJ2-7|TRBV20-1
GAAEGRVYEQY
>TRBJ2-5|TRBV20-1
SALTTGYQETQY
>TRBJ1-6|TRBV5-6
ASSLYPIGNSPLH
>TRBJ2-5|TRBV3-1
ASRGGVEQETQY
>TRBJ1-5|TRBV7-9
ASSGTQRGQPQH
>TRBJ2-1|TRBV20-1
SASPMGANNEQF
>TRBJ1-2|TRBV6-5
ASTPIGPHYGYT
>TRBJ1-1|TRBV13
ASIDNTEAF
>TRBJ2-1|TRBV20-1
SALPGGYVEEQF
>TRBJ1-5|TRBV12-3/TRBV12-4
ASSSNRGDQPQH
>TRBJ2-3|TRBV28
ASSLPPVITSGVSTDTQY
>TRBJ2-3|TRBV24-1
ATSDSAGVLLDTQY
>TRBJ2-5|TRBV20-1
SARAEVQETQY
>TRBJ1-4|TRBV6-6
ASSWGSRLRNEKLF
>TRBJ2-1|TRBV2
AIGGGGLYNEQF
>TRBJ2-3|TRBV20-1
SARGLAEWDTQY
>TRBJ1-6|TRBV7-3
ASSPTNSYNSPLH
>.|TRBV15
ATSTGASRYEQY
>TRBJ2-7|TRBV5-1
ASSPRTGASYEQY
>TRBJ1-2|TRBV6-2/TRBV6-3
ASQDTLNYGYT
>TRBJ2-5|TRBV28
ASSTTQTKETQY
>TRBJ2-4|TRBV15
ATSRGVFNEQY
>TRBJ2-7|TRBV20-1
SASQGQGIPYEQY
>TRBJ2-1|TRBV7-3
ASSLGQEDNEQF
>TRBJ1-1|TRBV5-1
ASSSPAVGDTEAF
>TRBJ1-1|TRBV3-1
ASSQDLPGGAF
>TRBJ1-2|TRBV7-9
ASSPEFGTGDLGYT
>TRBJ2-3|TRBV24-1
ATSGGPTDTQY
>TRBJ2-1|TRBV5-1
ASSLGLGMVNEQF
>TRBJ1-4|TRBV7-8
ASSLAWAGGFGLSGEKLF
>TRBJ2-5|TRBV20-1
SARSRGEQY
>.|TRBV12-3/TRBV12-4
ASSRDSTTYEQY
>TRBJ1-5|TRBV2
ASTQGRIGNQPQH
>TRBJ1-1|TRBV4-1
ASGVASGTEAF
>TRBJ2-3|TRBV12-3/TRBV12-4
ASSSGDRGLPDTQY
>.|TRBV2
ASTQLADEQY
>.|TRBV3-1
ASSLIPAAGRKTQY
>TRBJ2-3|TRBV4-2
ASSQDPAGGFPDTQY
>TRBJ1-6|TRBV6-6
ASIRGGDGSPLH
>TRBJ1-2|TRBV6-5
ASTGNTNYGYT
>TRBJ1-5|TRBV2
ASSEYMGNQPQH
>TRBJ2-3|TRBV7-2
ASSFSGESTDTQY